This T cell receptor beta chain came from a study of human T cells and chemical hapten exposure. V lost 1 base, J lost 2 bases, and 3 bases stayed unmatched. The germline V gene encodes CDR1 SGHDN and CDR2 FVKESK. This CDR3 contains 16 residues. This sample's time point: patch test 3, about 24 weeks after DPC sensitization. Described treatment: therapeutic diphenylcyclopropenone sensitization with weekly scalp DPC. TCRdb processed the RACE reads anew with MiXCR; each CDR3 protein has one entry. The sample has tens of thousands of distinct CDR3 sequences, 10% to 14% seen once; the top ten hold about 3.5%.

This sequence originates from a woman between 45 and 60 years old with alopecia areata. Some clones in this sample may be carry-over from other donors' samples. The sample here was whole blood, taken in connection with sensitization to the hapten diphenylcyclopropenone (DPC). V is TRBV14 and J is TRBJ2-3, with 10 bases that match TRBD2. In DNA form, the CDR3 reads TGTGCCAGCAGCCAAGTAGCGGGAGGATACACAGATACGCAGTATTTT. The encoded protein is CASSQVAGGYTDTQYF.